One sample yielded the 31 T cell receptor beta chains listed below, sequenced in a study of T cell responses to AZD1222 COVID-19 vaccine. The table came from immunoSEQ multiplex PCR; TCRdb's copy has only in-frame clones and leaves some out. The sample lists 110,000 to 150,000 clones, 90% occurring once. Sample: peripheral blood, taken on day 0 of AZD1222 vaccination. All receptors come from an adult in good health.

V usage is TRBV3-1 (or the pseudogene TRBV3-2) and J usage is TRBJ2-1, with D uncertain. V was trimmed by 0 bases and J by 10 bases, leaving 10 bases between them. In germline, CDR1 is LGHDT, CDR2 YNNKEL (reference sequence). This CDR3 comprises 13 residues. CDR3 protein: CASSQDRAREQFF. The CDR3 DNA reads as TGTGCCAGCAGCCAAGATAGAGCCCGAGAGCAGTTCTTC.

The rearrangement links TRBV24-1 to TRBJ1-5, with no clear D. CDR3 length: 16 residues. Germline loops: CDR1 KGHDR, CDR2 SFDVKD. V lost 4 bases and J 7 bases, leaving 19 bases between the germline ends. For the CDR3, the DNA is TGTGCCACCAGTGAGCCCGGGCGCGGCGGTTTACAGCCCCAGCATTTT. It encodes CATSEPGRGGLQPQHF.

This chain links TRBV28 with TRBJ1-5, with a possible D match to TRBD1 (5 bases). The V end lost 5 bases, the J end lost 4 bases, and 21 bases lay between the germline ends. This CDR3 is 17 amino acids long. Germline loops: CDR1 MDHEN, CDR2 SYDVKM. The CDR3 here is CASSGQGSGGRNQPQHF. DNA of the CDR3: TGTGCCAGCAGTGGTCAAGGTTCTGGGGGGAGGAATCAGCCCCAGCATTTT. The full variable domain, with the rest looked up from reference TRBV28 and TRBJ1-5, is DVKVTQSSRYLVKRTGEKVFLECVQDMDHENMFWYRQDPGLGLRLIYFSYDVKMKEKGDIPEGYSVSREKKERFSLILESASTNQTSMYLCASSGQGSGGRNQPQHFGDGTRLSIL.

The chain has TRBV19 and TRBJ1-6, with TRBD1 as a possible D gene (5 bases). The ends were cut back, 4 bases at V and 7 bases at J, with 17 bases in the middle. Germline V CDR1 and CDR2: LNHDA, SQIVND (reference sequence). CDR3 length equals 16 residues. In DNA, the CDR3 is TGTGCCAGTAGTACCCTTGCGGGGGAGGTGAATTCACCCCTCCACTTT. It is translated as CASSTLAGEVNSPLHF.

The gene calls are TRBV10-3 and TRBJ2-2; D not resolved. The CDR3 extends over 13 amino acids. V was shortened by 3 bases and J by 3 bases, with 5 bases between the two germline ends. In germline, CDR1 is ENHRY, CDR2 SYGVKD. This CDR3 is CAISDTDTGELFF. The CDR3 nucleotides are TGTGCCATCAGTGATACAGACACCGGGGAGCTGTTTTTT.

This rearrangement joins TRBV2 to TRBJ1-6, with 7 bases identical to TRBD1. The CDR3 runs 16 residues. Germline V gene lookup returns CDR1 SNHLY and CDR2 FYNNEI. Trimming removed 1 base from V and 7 bases from J; junction bases left unmatched: 7. The CDR3 loop is CASSEEQGRFNSPLHF. DNA of the CDR3: TGTGCCAGCAGTGAAGAACAGGGGAGGTTCAATTCACCCCTCCACTTT.

The rearrangement links TRBV2 to TRBJ1-2, with TRBD1 identical over 10 bases. V trimming: 1 base; J trimming: 4 bases; junction bases outside the gene matches: 3. There are 15 residues in the CDR3. The germline CDR1 and CDR2 sequences are SNHLY and FYNNEI. The CDR3 reads CASSEGQGAAYGYTF. The CDR3 DNA is TGTGCCAGCAGTGAAGGACAGGGGGCGGCCTATGGCTACACCTTC.

This CDR3 is CASSLRLEGTQYF. CDR3 nucleotides: TGTGCCAGCAGCTTAAGACTAGAAGGGACCCAGTACTTC. V is TRBV7-6 and J is TRBJ2-5, with D tentatively TRBD2 (6 bases). Looked up from germline, CDR1 is SGHVS and CDR2 is FNYEAQ. The CDR3 spans 13 residues. Trimming shortened V by 2 bases and J by 7 bases, and 11 bases separated the two germline ends.

The sample holds one count of this clone. This sequence joins TRBV21-1 and TRBJ1-2. TRBV21-1 has pseudogene status. This CDR3 has 13 amino acids. The DNA for the CDR3 is TGTGCCAACCCTCGGAGGGTCGGTTATGGCTACACCTTC. Protein sequence: CANPRRVGYGYTF.

The chain joins TRBV7-2 to TRBJ1-3; 8 nucleotides agree with TRBD1. CDR1 SGHTA and CDR2 FQGNSA come from the germline V gene. The CDR3 contains 15 residues. V gave up 5 bases and J gave up 2 bases; unmatched junction bases: 5. Written as DNA, the CDR3 is TGTGCCAGCAGCCAACGGACAGGGACTGGAAACACCATATATTTT. Amino acids: CASSQRTGTGNTIYF.

This chain connects TRBV6-5 to TRBJ1-3; a weak D match, TRBD1 (5 bases). V lost 4 bases to trimming and J lost 0 bases, with 10 bases between them. The length of the CDR3 is 15 residues. The germline CDR1 and CDR2 sequences are MNHEY and SVGAGI. The CDR3, as DNA: TGTGCCAGCAGTTCACGCGGGGGCTCTGGAAACACCATATATTTT. This gives the protein CASSSRGGSGNTIYF.

The V gene is TRBV19, the J gene TRBJ2-1; the match to TRBD2 covers 8 bases. J was trimmed by 10 bases and V by 3 bases; bases with no gene match: 2. Germline assignment: CDR1 LNHDA and CDR2 SQIVND (reference sequence). The CDR3 covers 12 residues. CDR3 sequence (DNA): TGTGCCAGTAGTATTGGGACTAGAGAGCAGTTCTTC. Translation: CASSIGTREQFF.

The chain uses TRBV4-2 and TRBJ1-6; weak D call: TRBD1 (6 bases). From germline, CDR1 is LGHNA and CDR2 YNFKEQ. The CDR3 runs to 15 residues. Trimming shortened V by 4 bases and J by 10 bases, and 17 bases separated the two germline ends. The CDR3 region is CASSPSGGGGSPLHF. The CDR3 DNA reads as TGTGCCAGCAGCCCCTCGGGGGGCGGCGGGTCACCCCTCCACTTT.

The gene calls are TRBV6-5 and TRBJ2-7; tentatively, D is TRBD1 (5 bases). This CDR3 has 14 amino acids. V lost 0 bases and J 4 bases, leaving 10 bases between the germline ends. Germline lookup yields CDR1 MNHEY and CDR2 SVGAGI. This CDR3 is CASSYSRQQYEQYF. In DNA form, the CDR3 reads TGTGCCAGCAGTTACTCGAGACAGCAGTACGAGCAGTACTTC.

This clone was observed a single time. The CDR3 is CASSLDRPAEKLFF. The CDR3 nucleotides are TGCGCCAGCAGTCTTGACAGGCCTGCTGAAAAACTGTTTTTT. The chain combines TRBV5-1 with TRBJ1-4, with a weak D call TRBD1 (6 bases). Between the trimmed V and J ends, which lost 5 bases and 7 bases, there was a span of 15 bases. The CDR3 length is 14 residues. CDR1 is SGHRS and CDR2 is YFSETQ in the germline V gene. Combining the CDR3 with reference TRBV5-1 and TRBJ1-4 gives the whole variable domain KAGVTQTPRYLIKTRGQQVTLSCSPISGHRSVSWYQQTPGQGLQFLFEYFSETQRNKGNFPGRFSGRQFSNSRSEMNVSTLELGDSALYLCASSLDRPAEKLFFGSGTQLSVL.

This chain links TRBV13 with TRBJ2-7; the D call may be TRBD1 or TRBD2 (5 bases each). Between the trimmed V and J ends, which lost 3 bases and 4 bases, there was a span of 19 bases. The CDR3 runs to 16 residues. Germline loops: CDR1 PRHDT, CDR2 FYEKMQ (reference sequence). Written as DNA, the CDR3 is TGTGCCAGCAGCTTCGGGACGGGATTGGGGATATACGAGCAGTACTTC. This sequence encodes CASSFGTGLGIYEQYF.

This clone was counted once. This rearrangement joins TRBV9 to TRBJ1-3; D gene uncertain. This CDR3 comprises 12 residues. V was pared by 3 bases and J by 4 bases, with 5 bases between. CDR1 SGDLS and CDR2 YYNGEE come from the germline V gene. The CDR3 DNA reads TGTGCCAGCAGCGGCGGCGGAAACACCATATATTTT. It is translated as CASSGGGNTIYF.

This clone was seen just once. This sequence joins TRBV27 and TRBJ2-7, with a tentative D call TRBD1 (5 bases). CDR3 size: 12 residues. Trimming took 5 bases from V and 7 from J, leaving 12 bases between them. CDR1 is MNHEY and CDR2 is SMNVEV in the germline V gene (reference sequence). DNA for the CDR3: TGTGCCAGCAGTATCCAGGGAAGGGAGCAGTACTTC. Protein: CASSIQGREQYF.

The chain is built from TRBV5-8 and TRBJ1-3; a possible D gene is TRBD1 (5 bases). The V gene's germline CDR1 is SGHTS and CDR2 YDEGEE. This CDR3 is built from 16 residues. V lost 4 bases and J 0 bases, leaving 14 bases between the germline ends. CDR3: CASSPRDGYSGNTIYF. CDR3 bases: TGTGCCAGCAGCCCTAGGGACGGATACTCTGGAAACACCATATATTTT.

The rearrangement joins TRBV10-3 to TRBJ2-7; D not certain. V lost 7 bases, J lost 0 bases, and 16 bases lay in between. The V gene's germline CDR1 is ENHRY and CDR2 SYGVKD. The length of the CDR3 is 15 residues. CDR3 residues: CAIKSDGQSSYEQYF. CDR3 sequence (DNA): TGTGCCATCAAATCCGACGGGCAGAGCTCCTACGAGCAGTACTTC.

The gene calls are TRBV27 and TRBJ1-5; no clear D. This CDR3 region has 13 residues. CDR1 and CDR2 (germline): MNHEY, SMNVEV (reference sequence). Deletions cut 6 bases from V and 2 bases from J, with 8 bases between. The CDR3 DNA reads TGTGCCAGCAGGTCCGTCGGCAATCAGCCCCAGCATTTT. It codes for CASRSVGNQPQHF.

The chain employs TRBV5-1 and TRBJ2-1; 10 nucleotides match TRBD2. The CDR3 runs to 17 residues. Germline V gene lookup returns CDR1 SGHRS and CDR2 YFSETQ. J was trimmed by 0 bases and V by 0 bases; bases with no gene match: 3. DNA for the CDR3: TGCGCCAGCAGCTTGGAGGTAGCGGGGGGCTCCTACAATGAGCAGTTCTTC. Translating it yields CASSLEVAGGSYNEQFF. The entire variable domain, with the rest obtained from reference TRBV5-1 and TRBJ2-1, is as follows: KAGVTQTPRYLIKTRGQQVTLSCSPISGHRSVSWYQQTPGQGLQFLFEYFSETQRNKGNFPGRFSGRQFSNSRSEMNVSTLELGDSALYLCASSLEVAGGSYNEQFFGPGTRLTVL.

The gene calls are TRBV5-1 and TRBJ1-3, with D uncertain. From germline, CDR1 is SGHRS and CDR2 YFSETQ. The CDR3 extends over 15 amino acids. Trimming left V 4 bases short and J 0 bases short, with 11 bases between. CDR3 sequence reads: CASSPGQPSGNTIYF. The CDR3 bases are TGCGCCAGCAGCCCCGGCCAGCCCTCTGGAAACACCATATATTTT. Together with reference TRBV5-1 and TRBJ1-3, the CDR3 gives the full variable domain: KAGVTQTPRYLIKTRGQQVTLSCSPISGHRSVSWYQQTPGQGLQFLFEYFSETQRNKGNFPGRFSGRQFSNSRSEMNVSTLELGDSALYLCASSPGQPSGNTIYFGEGSWLTVV.

The V call is TRBV5-8, the J call TRBJ1-5, with 7 nucleotides matching TRBD1. Germline assignment: CDR1 SGHTS and CDR2 YDEGEE. The CDR3 loop spans 15 amino acids. J was trimmed by 6 bases and V by 5 bases; bases with no gene match: 11. CDR3 bases: TGTGCCAGCAGATTAGAAGACAGGGACGGTCAGCCCCAGCATTTT. It is translated as CASRLEDRDGQPQHF.

As regards this clone: In the same sample, other DNA sequences code for this CDR3. The rearrangement joins TRBV10-3 to TRBJ2-3; D remains ambiguous. The CDR3 loop spans 11 amino acids. Germline-derived CDR1 and CDR2 are ENHRY and SYGVKD. Trimming pared 6 bases from V and 2 bases from J, leaving 3 bases between. CDR3 in DNA: TGTGCCATCAGGGACACAGATACGCAGTATTTT. Amino acids: CAIRDTDTQYF.

The rearrangement links TRBV29-1 to TRBJ2-3; the D is unclear. CDR1 and CDR2 (germline): SQVTM, ANQGSEA. The V end was cut by 6 bases, the J end by 4 bases, with 11 bases between. The CDR3 is 12 residues long. The CDR3 DNA reads as TGCAGCGTGCGTCAAGGGCCAGATACGCAGTATTTT. It codes for CSVRQGPDTQYF.

The chain uses TRBV12-3 or TRBV12-4 and TRBJ2-1; D is unclear. Trimming stripped 1 base from V and 8 bases from J, with 3 bases between. This CDR3 contains 11 residues. Written as DNA, the CDR3 is TGTGCCAGCAGTTTAGGGGATGAGCAGTTCTTC. Its protein is CASSLGDEQFF.

The chain joins TRBV29-1 to TRBJ2-7; D gene uncertain. CDR3 length: 14 residues. Germline V lookup: CDR1 SQVTM, CDR2 ANQGSEA. CDR3 protein: CSATRIGRFDEQYF. The CDR3 coding sequence is TGCAGTGCCACGCGGATAGGTAGATTTGACGAGCAGTACTTC.

This clone turned up a few times. This chain joins TRBV3-1 (or the pseudogene TRBV3-2) and TRBJ2-4, with a tentative D call TRBD1 (6 bases). CDR3 length: 19 amino acids. V lost 0 bases to trimming and J lost 3 bases, with 21 bases between them. CDR1 is LGHDT, CDR2 YNNKEL, per germline (reference sequence). CDR3 amino acids: CASSQDVRDPRGIKNIQYF. As DNA, the CDR3 is TGTGCCAGCAGCCAAGATGTTAGGGACCCAAGGGGGATCAAAAACATTCAGTACTTC.

With respect to this clone: Other DNA sequences in the sample encode the same CDR3. J is TRBJ2-3 and V is TRBV18, with D uncertain. The CDR3 is 13 residues long. Germline CDR1 reads KGHSH; CDR2 reads LQKENI. V lost 3 bases and J lost 0, with 4 bases in between. CDR3 nucleotides: TGTGCCAGCTCACCCGACAGCACAGATACGCAGTATTTT. Translation: CASSPDSTDTQYF.

This chain joins TRBV20-1 and TRBJ2-3; 8 nucleotides align to TRBD2. The V gene end was trimmed by 3 bases and the J gene end by 2 bases; junction bases not matched to a gene: 4. Germline V gene lookup returns CDR1 DFQATT and CDR2 SNEGSKA (reference sequence). CDR3 length: 14 residues. The CDR3 region is CSASERGITDTQYF. For the CDR3, the DNA is TGCAGTGCTAGTGAGCGGGGGATCACAGATACGCAGTATTTT.